What follows are 27 T cell receptor beta chains derived from one specimen sequenced in a study of shared clonotypes between healthy human individuals (TCRdb year 2020). Libraries were constructed by the immunoSEQ multiplex PCR assay. Imported from immuneACCESS, the table was reduced by TCRdb to in-frame sequences with V and J called. These copies leave out some clones; in studies compared against another copy, an unresolved V gene accounts for under half, and the cause of the remainder is not known. The sample table holds approximately 640,000 clones, of which about 90% were seen once. Together, the top ten hold approximately 35% of the sample. Sequencing was carried out using memory CD8+ T cells from PBMCs. The sample's cell subset or site label, decoded: CD45RO+ cells pooled with CCR7-negative TemRA cells. These receptors were obtained from a man aged 18 to 29 in good health. Some clones in this sample may be carry-over from other donors' samples.

This rearrangement joins TRBV6-1 to TRBJ2-7, with 7 bases fitting TRBD2. CDR1 and CDR2 from the germline V gene are MNHNS and SASEGT. This CDR3 comprises 13 residues. The V gene end was trimmed by 6 bases and the J gene end by 6 bases; junction bases not matched to a gene: 8. This CDR3 reads CASSDLTSSEQYF. The CDR3, as DNA: TGTGCCAGCAGCGACCTGACTAGCAGCGAGCAGTACTTC.

Regarding this clone: Other nucleotide sequences from this sample produce the same CDR3. The chain recombines TRBV7-9 with TRBJ2-1; TRBD2 agrees at 12 bases. Looked up from germline, CDR1 is SEHNR and CDR2 is FQNEAQ (reference sequence). V trimming: 6 bases; J trimming: 7 bases; junction bases outside the gene matches: 7. The CDR3 has 15 residues. CDR3: CASSLGLAGRNEQFF. CDR3 coding DNA: TGTGCCAGCAGTCTTGGACTAGCGGGACGGAATGAGCAGTTCTTC.

The chain has TRBV9 and TRBJ1-1; D is undetermined. Germline CDR1 is SGDLS and CDR2 is YYNGEE. This CDR3 spans 13 amino acids. V was pared by 4 bases and J by 4 bases, with 11 bases between. CDR3 sequence: CASSPGPATEAFF. In nucleotides, the CDR3 is TGTGCCAGCAGCCCAGGACCGGCCACTGAAGCTTTCTTT.

V is TRBV25-1 and J is TRBJ1-1; D ambiguous. From germline, CDR1 is MGHDK and CDR2 SYGVNS. The V and J ends lost 4 bases and 0 bases respectively, with 6 bases between them. CDR3 length equals 13 residues. CDR3 nucleotide sequence: TGTGCCAGCAGTGGGTACGTGAACACTGAAGCTTTCTTT. Translated: CASSGYVNTEAFF.

V usage is TRBV15 and J usage is TRBJ2-5, with D unclear. The ends were cut back, 0 bases at V and 7 bases at J, with 15 bases in the middle. The CDR3 runs to 15 residues. CDR1 and CDR2 (germline): LNHNV, YYDKDF (reference sequence). The CDR3 reads CATSRDSGPLMTQYF. For the CDR3, the DNA is TGTGCCACCAGCAGAGATTCGGGCCCTCTCATGACCCAGTACTTC.

The sample holds one count of this clone. The CDR3 DNA reads as TGTGCCAGTAGTCTACTAGGACTGATCAATGAGCAGTTCTTC. Amino acids: CASSLLGLINEQFF. The J gene is TRBJ2-1, the V gene TRBV19; possibly TRBD2 for D (5 bases). Germline V CDR1 and CDR2: LNHDA, SQIVND (reference sequence). V dropped 5 bases and J dropped 6 bases, with 14 bases sitting between them. CDR3 length: 14 amino acids.

The chain is built from TRBV10-3 and TRBJ2-3, with 7 bases matching TRBD2. The junction had 3 bases not matched to a gene; V was cut back by 0 bases and J by 0 bases. CDR1 and CDR2 (germline): ENHRY, SYGVKD. The CDR3 sequence is 16 residues long. This CDR3 is CAISESWRGSTDTQYF. The DNA of the CDR3 is TGTGCCATCAGTGAGTCTTGGCGGGGGAGCACAGATACGCAGTATTTT.

The chain links TRBV7-8 to TRBJ1-5, with D tentatively TRBD1 (6 bases). The CDR3 is made up of 19 amino acids. The germline V gene has CDR1 SGHVS and CDR2 FQNEAQ. V gave up 2 bases and J gave up 0 bases, with 20 bases separating them. The CDR3 loop is CASSLRPGDPFYSNQPQHF. The DNA for the CDR3 is TGTGCCAGCAGCTTAAGGCCAGGGGACCCCTTTTATAGCAATCAGCCCCAGCATTTT.

This chain uses TRBV25-1 with TRBJ1-5; a weak D match, TRBD1 (5 bases). The CDR3 runs 16 residues. The germline V and J ends were trimmed by 11 bases and 0 bases, with 20 bases remaining between them. CDR1 and CDR2 (germline): MGHDK, SYGVNS. The CDR3 sequence: CAPTGTITYSNQPQHF. For the CDR3, the DNA is TGTGCCCCGACCGGGACGATCACTTATAGCAATCAGCCCCAGCATTTT.

This sequence joins TRBV2 and TRBJ1-2, with D hard to call. The ends were cut back, 10 bases at V and 0 bases at J, with 12 bases in the middle. The germline gives CDR1 SNHLY, CDR2 FYNNEI. This CDR3 region has 13 residues. The CDR3 DNA follows: TGTGCCACTCGACTGAGCTCTAACTATGGCTACACCTTC. Translating gives CATRLSSNYGYTF. The whole variable domain, remainder taken from reference TRBV2 and TRBJ1-2, is EPEVTQTPSHQVTQMGQEVILRCVPISNHLYFYWYRQILGQKVEFLVSFYNNEISEKSEIFDDQFSVERPDGSNFTLKIRSTKLEDSAMYFCATRLSSNYGYTFGSGTRLTVV.

The chain has TRBV27 and TRBJ1-4, with D hard to call. This CDR3 has 17 residues. Trimming removed 2 bases from V and 7 bases from J, with 20 bases in between. Germline CDR1 is MNHEY and CDR2 is SMNVEV (reference sequence). The CDR3 nucleotides are TGTGCCAGCAGTTTAGGGTTACCCCGGGCTTGGGGTGAAAAACTGTTTTTT. Its protein product is CASSLGLPRAWGEKLFF. Full variable domain (rest looked up from reference TRBV27 and TRBJ1-4): EAQVTQNPRYLITVTGKKLTVTCSQNMNHEYMSWYRQDPGLGLRQIYYSMNVEVTDKGDVPEGYKVSRKEKRNFPLILESPSPNQTSLYFCASSLGLPRAWGEKLFFGSGTQLSVL.

This rearrangement joins TRBV10-3 to TRBJ2-1, with a weak D call TRBD1 (6 bases). Germline CDR1 reads ENHRY; CDR2 reads SYGVKD. The CDR3 spans 12 residues. With 11 bases removed from V and 6 bases from J, the gap between germline ends came to 14 bases. The CDR3, as DNA: TGTGCCTCAGGCCAGGGGATCAATGAGCAGTTCTTC. This codes for CASGQGINEQFF.

The chain recombines TRBV5-5 with TRBJ1-1; D gene ambiguous. V lost 5 bases and J lost 7, with 18 bases in between. The V gene's germline CDR1 is SGHKS and CDR2 YYEKEE (reference sequence). The CDR3 contains 14 residues. The CDR3 DNA is TGTGCCAGCAGTCACGGGGAAGGGTCAGATGAAGCTTTCTTT. This translates into CASSHGEGSDEAFF.

This sequence joins TRBV29-1 and TRBJ2-5; weak D call: TRBD2 (6 bases). V was clipped by 7 bases and J by 1 base, with 16 bases between them. The CDR3 runs 14 residues. Germline CDR1 SQVTM, CDR2 ANQGSEA. The CDR3 here is CSAAEDYLQETQYF. CDR3 DNA sequence: TGCAGCGCCGCTGAGGACTACCTCCAAGAGACCCAGTACTTC.

The J gene is TRBJ2-1, the V gene TRBV5-1, with 9 bases that match TRBD2. The J segment lost 4 bases and the V segment lost 4 bases, leaving 6 bases of the junction unmatched. This CDR3 spans 15 amino acids. In germline, CDR1 is SGHRS, CDR2 YFSETQ. CDR3 coding DNA: TGCGCCAGCAGCCCGACTAGCGGTCTTTACAATGAGCAGTTCTTC. Its translation: CASSPTSGLYNEQFF.

V is TRBV5-4 and J is TRBJ2-1; 9 nucleotides agree with TRBD2. The CDR3 spans 15 residues. V trimming: 0 bases; J trimming: 11 bases; junction bases outside the gene matches: 9. The germline gives CDR1 SGHNT, CDR2 YYREEE (reference sequence). The CDR3 DNA reads as TGTGCCAGCAGCTTGGGACTAGCGGAGAATGAAAAGCAGTTCTTC. Translated, it gives CASSLGLAENEKQFF.

V gene TRBV4-1 combines with J gene TRBJ2-7, with D perhaps matching TRBD2 (6 bases). The CDR3 runs 14 residues. V was pared by 5 bases and J by 3 bases, with 14 bases between. CDR1 is MGHRA, CDR2 YSYEKL, per germline. In DNA form, the CDR3 reads TGCGCCAGCAGCTTGCGGGACGGGTTCTACGAGCAGTACTTC. Translating it yields CASSLRDGFYEQYF.

A note on this clone: Distinct nucleotide sequences in the sample also encode this CDR3. V and J are TRBV6-5 and TRBJ1-1, with TRBD1 identical over 7 bases. V was clipped by 0 bases and J by 1 base; unmatched bases: 2. The germline gives CDR1 MNHEY, CDR2 SVGAGI. The CDR3 sequence is 15 residues long. CDR3 residues: CASSYSRGANTEAFF. The CDR3 coding sequence is TGTGCCAGCAGTTACTCCAGGGGGGCGAACACTGAAGCTTTCTTT.

The chain carries TRBV6-5 and TRBJ1-5; D is perhaps TRBD1 (5 bases). Germline V gene data show CDR1 as MNHEY and CDR2 as SVGAGI. The CDR3 spans 15 residues. V was trimmed by 0 bases and J by 0 bases, leaving 6 bases between them. The CDR3 protein is CASSYSGGSNQPQHF. CDR3 in DNA: TGTGCCAGCAGTTACTCGGGGGGTAGCAATCAGCCCCAGCATTTT.

V gene TRBV2 combines with J gene TRBJ1-4; no clear D gene. The CDR3 is 12 amino acids. Germline CDR1 is SNHLY and CDR2 is FYNNEI. Trimming pared 9 bases from V and 11 bases from J, leaving 16 bases between. CDR3 DNA sequence: TGTGCCAGTCTTACTAGTCTGGGCAAACTGTTTTTT. This translates into CASLTSLGKLFF.

This clone was recorded only once. The chain carries TRBV10-3 and TRBJ2-1, with TRBD2 as a possible D gene (5 bases). V was clipped by 2 bases and J by 6 bases, with 14 bases between them. The CDR3 totals 15 residues. Germline V gene sequence: CDR1 ENHRY, CDR2 SYGVKD. CDR3 in amino acids: CAISEGWTGSNEQFF. CDR3 DNA sequence: TGTGCCATCAGTGAGGGTTGGACTGGTAGCAATGAGCAGTTCTTC.

V gene TRBV2 combines with J gene TRBJ2-3; 10 positions agree with TRBD2. Trimming took 6 bases from V and 2 from J; bases not matched to a gene: 5. This CDR3 is built from 15 residues. The germline V gene has CDR1 SNHLY and CDR2 FYNNEI. The DNA of the CDR3 is TGTGCCAGCAGGACGGGACTAGCGTACACAGATACGCAGTATTTT. It specifies CASRTGLAYTDTQYF.

The chain joins TRBV27 to TRBJ2-2; 9 bases map to TRBD2. V shed 6 bases, J shed 6 bases, and the junction held 11 bases outside the gene matches. The germline gives CDR1 MNHEY, CDR2 SMNVEV (reference sequence). This CDR3 has 16 amino acids. The CDR3 spells CASRSSGRITPGELFF. CDR3 sequence (DNA): TGTGCCAGCAGGAGTAGCGGGAGAATAACCCCCGGGGAGCTGTTTTTT.

J is TRBJ2-3 and V is TRBV2; 11 nucleotides match TRBD2. Germline CDR1 SNHLY, CDR2 FYNNEI. The CDR3 is 18 amino acids. The V segment lost 4 bases and the J segment 0 bases; nucleotides outside the gene matches: 9. The CDR3 region is CASSVTSGILSSTDTQYF. The CDR3, as DNA: TGTGCCAGCAGTGTGACTAGCGGGATACTTTCAAGCACAGATACGCAGTATTTT. The complete variable domain, with remaining parts taken from reference TRBV2 and TRBJ2-3, reads EPEVTQTPSHQVTQMGQEVILRCVPISNHLYFYWYRQILGQKVEFLVSFYNNEISEKSEIFDDQFSVERPDGSNFTLKIRSTKLEDSAMYFCASSVTSGILSSTDTQYFGPGTRLTVL.

The chain is built from TRBV7-2 and TRBJ2-7, with TRBD2 matching over 8 bases. The CDR3 totals 14 residues. Trimming removed 3 bases from V and 3 bases from J; junction bases left unmatched: 4. Germline V gene lookup returns CDR1 SGHTA and CDR2 FQGNSA. The CDR3 region is CASSFSGTLYEQYF. CDR3 in DNA: TGTGCCAGCAGCTTTAGCGGGACTCTCTACGAGCAGTACTTC.

The genes are TRBV29-1 and TRBJ2-1, with TRBD1 identical over 7 bases. V was clipped by 5 bases and J by 0 bases; unmatched bases: 7. CDR3 length: 15 amino acids. The germline V gene encodes CDR1 SQVTM and CDR2 ANQGSEA. CDR3 in DNA: TGCAGCGTTTGGGACAGATCGAGCTCCTACAATGAGCAGTTCTTC. Translated: CSVWDRSSSYNEQFF.

V usage is TRBV28 and J usage is TRBJ2-5; 13 bases fit TRBD2. The CDR3 totals 16 residues. The ends lost 2 bases at V and 4 bases at J; junction bases unmatched: 4. CDR1 is MDHEN and CDR2 is SYDVKM in the germline V gene. The CDR3 DNA sequence: TGTGCCAGCAGTTTACCGACTAGCGGGAGGAGAGAGACCCAGTACTTC. This gives the protein CASSLPTSGRRETQYF.